This TCR beta chain emerged from a study of T cells after posttransplantation cyclophosphamide. Controls had myeloablative marrow grafts with methotrexate and calcineurin inhibitor, sampled at 1 year. Sequenced by immunoSEQ multiplex PCR; TCRdb stores in-frame clones only, minus some. The sample has about 16,000 clones, approximately 81% seen once. The CDR3 loop spans 15 amino acids. Trimming removed 7 bases from V and 0 bases from J; junction bases left unmatched: 9. The germline V gene has CDR1 MNHEY and CDR2 SMNVEV (reference sequence). The sequence derives from a female patient aged 18 to 29 who received an allogeneic stem cell transplant from an unrelated donor, was CMV-positive, and had acute and chronic GVHD. Some T cells may have originated in the graft donor. This chain links TRBV27 with TRBJ2-7, with TRBD1 matching over 7 bases. Sequenced here: PBMCs, sampled after allogeneic stem cell transplant with calcineurin inhibitor and methotrexate. The CDR3: CASNPRGLSSYEQYF. CDR3 nucleotides: TGTGCCAGCAATCCAAGGGGGCTGAGCTCCTACGAGCAGTACTTC.